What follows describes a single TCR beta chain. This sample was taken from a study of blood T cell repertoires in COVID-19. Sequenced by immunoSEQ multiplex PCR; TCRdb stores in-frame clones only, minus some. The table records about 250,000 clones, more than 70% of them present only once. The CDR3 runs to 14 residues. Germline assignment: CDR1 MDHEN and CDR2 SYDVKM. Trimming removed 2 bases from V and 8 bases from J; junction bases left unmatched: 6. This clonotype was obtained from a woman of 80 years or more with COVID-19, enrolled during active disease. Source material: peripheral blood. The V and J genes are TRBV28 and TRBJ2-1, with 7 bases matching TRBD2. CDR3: CASSLRRGVDEQFF. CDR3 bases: TGTGCCAGCAGTTTACGCCGGGGGGTCGATGAGCAGTTCTTC.